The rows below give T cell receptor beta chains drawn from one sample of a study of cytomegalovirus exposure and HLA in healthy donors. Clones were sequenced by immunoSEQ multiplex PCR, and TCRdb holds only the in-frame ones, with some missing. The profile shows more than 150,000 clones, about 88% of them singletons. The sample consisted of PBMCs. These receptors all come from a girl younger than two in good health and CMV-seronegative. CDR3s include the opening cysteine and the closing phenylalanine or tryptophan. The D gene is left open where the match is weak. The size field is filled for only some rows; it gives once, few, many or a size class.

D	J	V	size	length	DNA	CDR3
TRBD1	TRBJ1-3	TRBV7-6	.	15	TGTGCCAGCAGCCGACAGGGTGACTCTGGAAACACCATATATTTT	CASSRQGDSGNTIYF
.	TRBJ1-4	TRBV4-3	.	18	TGCGCCAGCAGCCAAGATAGAGCGGGGGTAGGCGCTAATGAAAAACTGTTTTTT	CASSQDRAGVGANEKLFF
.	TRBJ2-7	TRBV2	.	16	TGTGCCAGCAGATACACCGGCGGGGACAGACTTTACGAGCAGTACTTC	CASRYTGGDRLYEQYF
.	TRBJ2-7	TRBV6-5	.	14	TGTGCCAGCAGTCTCACAGGGCAAACCTACGAGCAGTACTTC	CASSLTGQTYEQYF
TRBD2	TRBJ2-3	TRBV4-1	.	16	TGCGCCAGCAGCCAAGGACTAGCGGGCCGCGGGAATACGCAGTATTTT	CASSQGLAGRGNTQYF
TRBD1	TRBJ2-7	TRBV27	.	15	TGTGCCAGCAGCGTGGGGACAGGGGGCTCCTACGAGCAGTACTTC	CASSVGTGGSYEQYF
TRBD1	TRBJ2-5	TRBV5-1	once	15	TGCGCCAGCAGCTTGCAGGACAGGGGTCGGGAGACCCAGTACTTC	CASSLQDRGRETQYF
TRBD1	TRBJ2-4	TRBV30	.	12	TGTGCTCTCGACAGGGGGCGTGACATTCAGTACTTC	CALDRGRDIQYF
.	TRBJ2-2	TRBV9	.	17	TGTGCCAGCAGCGTAGCTTTAAACAGGGAGAACACCGGGGAGCTGTTTTTT	CASSVALNRENTGELFF
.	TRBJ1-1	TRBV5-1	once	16	TGCGCCAGCAGTCCTACTCCGGGACAAATGAACACTGAAGCTTTCTTT	CASSPTPGQMNTEAFF
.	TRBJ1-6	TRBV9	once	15	TGTGCCAGCAGCGGGCCGGACAGTGAGCGATCACCCCTCCACTTT	CASSGPDSERSPLHF
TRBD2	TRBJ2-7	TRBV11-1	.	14	TGTGCCAGCAGCTTAGCTCCCGGGACTAGCGAATTGATCTTC	CASSLAPGTSELIF
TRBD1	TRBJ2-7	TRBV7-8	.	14	TGTGCCAGCAGCTCAACGGGACAGGGCTACGAGCAGTACTTC	CASSSTGQGYEQYF
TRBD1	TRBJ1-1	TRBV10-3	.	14	TGTGCCATCAGGGGGACAGGGCTGGGCACTGAAGCTTTCTTT	CAIRGTGLGTEAFF
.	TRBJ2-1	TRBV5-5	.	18	TGTGCCAGCAGCTTGGCCCGGCAGGGTCCAAGCTCCTACAATGAGCAGTTCTTC	CASSLARQGPSSYNEQFF
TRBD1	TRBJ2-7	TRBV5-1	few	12	TGCGCCAGCAGCTGGACAGGGTACGAGCAGTACTTC	CASSWTGYEQYF
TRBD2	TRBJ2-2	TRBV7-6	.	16	TGTGCCAGCAGCCCAGGACTAGCGGGGGGGGTCGGGGAGCTGTTTTTT	CASSPGLAGGVGELFF
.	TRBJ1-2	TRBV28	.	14	TGTGCCAGCAGTTTAGGACAGTCTAACTATGGCTACACCTTC	CASSLGQSNYGYTF
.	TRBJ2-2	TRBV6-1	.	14	TGTGCCAGCAGACCAGGGGATTCCACCGGGGAGCTGTTTTTT	CASRPGDSTGELFF